These 31 T cell receptor beta chains originate from one sample sequenced in a study of blood T cell repertoires in COVID-19. The data were produced by immunoSEQ multiplex PCR, yet TCRdb's version contains in-frame clones alone and is incomplete. There are some 91,000 clones in the sample; 90% occur only once, and 1.7% lies in the top ten. Sequences were obtained from peripheral blood. The receptors derive from a man between 60 and 75 years old with acute or convalescent COVID-19.

As to this clone: At the DNA level, this CDR3 is encoded by other sequences in the same sample as well. V gene TRBV5-4 combines with J gene TRBJ1-1, with D maybe TRBD1 (5 bases). This CDR3 has 14 amino acids. Germline CDR1 SGHNT, CDR2 YYREEE (reference sequence). V shed 4 bases and J shed 1 base, with 11 bases lying between them. CDR3 sequence (DNA): TGTGCCAGCAGCAGCGGGGGGGGGAACACTGAAGCTTTCTTT. Protein: CASSSGGGNTEAFF.

The chain couples TRBV5-5 to TRBJ1-6, with TRBD1 matching over 7 bases. The germline V gene has CDR1 SGHKS and CDR2 YYEKEE (reference sequence). Trimming at V came to 0 bases and at J to 6 bases, leaving 3 bases not matched to a gene. This CDR3 region has 15 residues. In DNA form, the CDR3 reads TGTGCCAGCAGCTTGGTCGGGGACAGTAATTCACCCCTCCACTTT. Protein: CASSLVGDSNSPLHF.

The CDR3 bases are TGTGCCAGCAGCCCGCCAGGGGACCTCACAGATACGCAGTATTTT. This translates into CASSPPGDLTDTQYF. V usage is TRBV5-4 and J usage is TRBJ2-3; TRBD1 is a possible D gene (6 bases). The ends were cut back, 4 bases at V and 2 bases at J, with 14 bases in the middle. CDR3 size: 15 residues. Germline V CDR1 and CDR2: SGHNT, YYREEE (reference sequence). The whole variable domain, filled in from reference TRBV5-4 and TRBJ2-3, reads ETGVTQSPTHLIKTRGQQVTLRCSSQSGHNTVSWYQQALGQGPQFIFQYYREEENGRGNFPPRFSGLQFPNYSSELNVNALELDDSALYLCASSPPGDLTDTQYFGPGTRLTVL.

The V call is TRBV2, the J call TRBJ1-2, with no clear D. The germline V and J ends were trimmed by 5 bases and 7 bases, with 11 bases remaining between them. In germline, CDR1 is SNHLY, CDR2 FYNNEI. The CDR3 runs 12 residues. The CDR3 DNA follows: TGTGCCAGCAGTTGGGCCCTGTCTGGCTACACCTTC. As protein: CASSWALSGYTF.

The chain recombines TRBV7-2 with TRBJ1-2; D is ambiguous. This CDR3 has 13 amino acids. Germline CDR1 is SGHTA and CDR2 is FQGNSA. Deletions cut 2 bases from V and 0 bases from J, with 4 bases between. The CDR3 sequence is CASSLLANYGYTF. The DNA of the CDR3 is TGTGCCAGCAGCTTACTAGCTAACTATGGCTACACCTTC.

The rearrangement joins TRBV6-1 to TRBJ1-1, with D hard to call. The V end was cut by 3 bases, the J end by 2 bases, with 7 bases between. Germline V gene lookup returns CDR1 MNHNS and CDR2 SASEGT. This CDR3 region has 13 residues. The CDR3 spells CASSEEPNTEAFF. The CDR3 nucleotides are TGTGCCAGCAGTGAGGAGCCTAACACTGAAGCTTTCTTT.

A single count supports this clone. V usage is TRBV4-2 and J usage is TRBJ1-2; 7 bases map to TRBD1. From germline, CDR1 is LGHNA and CDR2 YNFKEQ. The CDR3 length is 15 residues. J gave up 3 bases and V 0 bases, and 4 bases lay outside the gene matches. The CDR3 reads CASSQERRGHYGYTF. In DNA form, the CDR3 reads TGTGCCAGCAGCCAAGAGAGGAGGGGGCACTATGGCTACACCTTC.

The chain links TRBV6-5 to TRBJ1-2; 8 bases map to TRBD1. Unmatched junction bases numbered 6, after V lost 7 bases and J lost 8 bases. This CDR3 contains 12 residues. Germline CDR1 is MNHEY and CDR2 is SVGAGI. The CDR3 nucleotides are TGTGCCAGCAAGCAGGGGGCCGGGGGCTACACCTTC. The encoded protein is CASKQGAGGYTF.

The V call is TRBV11-2, the J call TRBJ2-1; TRBD2 matches at 7 bases. Trimming cost V 4 bases and J 6 bases; bases outside gene matches: 18. CDR3 size: 18 residues. The V gene's germline CDR1 is SGHAT and CDR2 FQNNGV. As DNA, the CDR3 is TGTGCCAGCAGCTCCCGCCGGGACTATCTATCTCAACTCAATGAGCAGTTCTTC. Protein: CASSSRRDYLSQLNEQFF.

The chain carries TRBV19 and TRBJ1-5; 7 bases match TRBD1. CDR1 is LNHDA and CDR2 is SQIVND in the germline V gene (reference sequence). Losses at the gene ends were 4 bases for V and 4 bases for J; bases not matched to a gene: 7. The CDR3 runs to 15 residues. The CDR3 here is CASSTSTGPNQPQHF. CDR3 sequence (DNA): TGTGCCAGTAGTACCTCGACAGGGCCGAATCAGCCCCAGCATTTT.

The chain employs TRBV11-2 and TRBJ1-1; 7 bases fit TRBD1. V trimming: 4 bases; J trimming: 3 bases; junction bases outside the gene matches: 5. The CDR3 contains 14 residues. The V gene's germline CDR1 is SGHAT and CDR2 FQNNGV. CDR3 loop: CASSSWTGDTEAFF. CDR3 DNA sequence: TGTGCCAGCAGCTCATGGACAGGAGACACTGAAGCTTTCTTT. Full variable domain (remainder filled in from reference TRBV11-2 and TRBJ1-1): EAGVAQSPRYKIIEKRQSVAFWCNPISGHATLYWYQQILGQGPKLLIQFQNNGVVDDSQLPKDRFSAERLKGVDSTLKIQPAKLEDSAVYLCASSSWTGDTEAFFGQGTRLTVV.

The chain carries TRBV28 and TRBJ2-2, with 7 bases lining up with TRBD1. The germline gives CDR1 MDHEN, CDR2 SYDVKM. With V trimmed by 4 bases and J by 5 bases, 7 bases remained unmatched. CDR3 length: 15 residues. CDR3 in DNA: TGTGCCAGCAGTTCATGGGACAGTAGGACCGGGGAGCTGTTTTTT. Its protein is CASSSWDSRTGELFF.

The chain links TRBV11-2 to TRBJ1-1; the D gene is possibly TRBD1 (5 bases). Trimming left V 5 bases short and J 2 bases short, with 15 bases between. The CDR3 has 15 amino acids. Germline assignment: CDR1 SGHAT and CDR2 FQNNGV. CDR3 residues: CASSRPGRGNTEAFF. CDR3 bases: TGTGCCAGCAGCCGACCTGGGAGGGGAAACACTGAAGCTTTCTTT.

The chain uses TRBV5-1 and TRBJ1-1; D gene unclear. Between the trimmed V and J ends, which lost 4 bases and 7 bases, there was a span of 17 bases. This CDR3 is built from 14 residues. Germline V gene data show CDR1 as SGHRS and CDR2 as YFSETQ. CDR3: CASSNPSGEGEAFF. The CDR3 DNA reads TGCGCCAGCAGCAACCCCAGTGGGGAGGGTGAAGCTTTCTTT.

This sequence joins TRBV18 and TRBJ2-5, with D tentatively TRBD2 (5 bases). Germline V lookup: CDR1 KGHSH, CDR2 LQKENI. This CDR3 spans 15 amino acids. V was pared by 4 bases and J by 2 bases, with 14 bases between. The CDR3 loop reads CASSQSGSKQETQYF. CDR3 nucleotides: TGTGCCAGCTCACAAAGCGGCAGCAAGCAAGAGACCCAGTACTTC.

The V gene is TRBV9, the J gene TRBJ1-3; perhaps TRBD1 as D (6 bases). Germline-derived CDR1 and CDR2 are SGDLS and YYNGEE. V lost 2 bases, J lost 0 bases, and 15 bases lay in between. This CDR3 has 17 residues. The CDR3 sequence: CASSVAAGASSGNTIYF. The CDR3 DNA reads as TGTGCCAGCAGCGTCGCGGCGGGGGCCAGCTCTGGAAACACCATATATTTT.

This sequence joins TRBV3-1 (or the pseudogene TRBV3-2) and TRBJ1-2, with 7 bases matching TRBD1. Germline-derived CDR1 and CDR2 are LGHDT and YNNKEL (reference sequence). J gave up 4 bases and V 0 bases, and 5 bases lay outside the gene matches. This CDR3 contains 15 residues. The CDR3, as DNA: TGTGCCAGCAGCCAAGATTCCGGGGACAGCTATGGCTACACCTTC. Its protein product is CASSQDSGDSYGYTF.

The genes are TRBV19 and TRBJ1-5, with D maybe TRBD1 (5 bases). CDR1 and CDR2 (germline): LNHDA, SQIVND (reference sequence). The germline V and J ends were trimmed by 4 bases and 0 bases, with 13 bases remaining between them. There are 16 residues in the CDR3. The CDR3 loop reads CASSTSTAYSNQPQHF. CDR3 nucleotide sequence: TGTGCCAGTAGTACCTCGACAGCTTATAGCAATCAGCCCCAGCATTTT.

The chain carries TRBV7-2 and TRBJ2-5; 8 bases agree with TRBD2. The junction had 13 bases not matched to a gene; V was cut back by 5 bases and J by 5 bases. The germline gives CDR1 SGHTA, CDR2 FQGNSA. CDR3 size: 16 residues. The CDR3 sequence: CASSPASAGGGETQYF. Here the CDR3 DNA reads TGTGCCAGCAGCCCTGCTTCGGCGGGGGGCGGGGAGACCCAGTACTTC.

The V and J genes are TRBV11-3 and TRBJ1-6, with D unclear. There are 13 residues in the CDR3. Trimming stripped 3 bases from V and 6 bases from J, with 6 bases between. Germline values: CDR1 SGHNT, CDR2 YENEEA. The CDR3 spells CASSLTPNSPLHF. In nucleotides, the CDR3 is TGTGCCAGCAGCTTGACACCTAATTCACCCCTCCACTTT.

CDR3 sequence reads: CASRPSAQYTQYF. The CDR3 region has the DNA TGTGCCAGTAGACCATCCGCGCAATATACGCAGTATTTT. This chain joins TRBV19 and TRBJ2-3, with no clear D. The CDR3 is 13 amino acids. Germline-derived CDR1 and CDR2 are LNHDA and SQIVND (reference sequence). Trimming removed 6 bases from V and 7 bases from J, with 14 bases in between. Full variable domain (outside the CDR3, taken from reference TRBV19 and TRBJ2-3): DGGITQSPKYLFRKEGQNVTLSCEQNLNHDAMYWYRQDPGQGLRLIYYSQIVNDFQKGDIAEGYSVSREKKESFPLTVTSAQKNPTAFYLCASRPSAQYTQYFGPGTRLTVL.

The chain carries TRBV6-5 and TRBJ1-6, with a tentative D call TRBD1 (6 bases). CDR3 length equals 14 residues. Trimming took 0 bases from V and 16 from J, leaving 16 bases between them. Germline loops: CDR1 MNHEY, CDR2 SVGAGI. CDR3 nucleotides: TGTGCCAGCAGTTACTCTCTTCGGACAGTTCAACTCCACTTT. Residues: CASSYSLRTVQLHF.

J is TRBJ1-4 and V is TRBV7-2; the match to TRBD1 covers 8 bases. Germline trimming cut 5 bases from V and 6 bases from J; bases unmatched to any gene: 5. The CDR3 contains 14 residues. Per germline, CDR1 SGHTA and CDR2 FQGNSA. In DNA, the CDR3 is TGTGCCAGCAGCGCGGGACAGGCGTATGAAAAACTGTTTTTT. This translates into CASSAGQAYEKLFF.

The chain carries TRBV27 and TRBJ1-2, with 7 bases lining up with TRBD1. V shed 4 bases and J 4 bases; nucleotides not matched to a gene: 6. This CDR3 contains 14 residues. Germline CDR1 and CDR2: MNHEY and SMNVEV (reference sequence). CDR3 sequence reads: CASSSRTGVYGYTF. CDR3 sequence (DNA): TGTGCCAGCAGTTCACGGACAGGCGTCTATGGCTACACCTTC.

As to this clone: Distinct nucleotide sequences in the sample also encode this CDR3. V usage is TRBV2 and J usage is TRBJ1-2, with a weak D call TRBD1 (6 bases). Germline V CDR1 and CDR2: SNHLY, FYNNEI. CDR3 length equals 12 residues. The V end was cut by 3 bases, the J end by 5 bases, with 7 bases between. The CDR3 reads CASSDRGYGYTF. CDR3 nucleotides: TGTGCCAGCAGTGACAGGGGATATGGCTACACCTTC.

This clone is categorized as medium-sized (0.01 to 0.1%). The chain links TRBV27 to TRBJ1-6, with D possibly TRBD1 on 6 matching bases. This CDR3 is 13 amino acids long. With 8 bases removed from V and 6 bases from J, the gap between germline ends came to 11 bases. Germline CDR1 reads MNHEY; CDR2 reads SMNVEV (reference sequence). CDR3 in amino acids: CASSGVVNSPLHF. CDR3 sequence (DNA): TGTGCCAGCTCAGGGGTGGTTAATTCACCCCTCCACTTT.

This chain connects TRBV5-1 to TRBJ2-5, with TRBD1 as a possible D gene (6 bases). The CDR3 spans 14 residues. V was trimmed by 6 bases and J by 1 base, leaving 13 bases between them. The germline V gene has CDR1 SGHRS and CDR2 YFSETQ. The CDR3 here is CASIPGASQETQYF. CDR3 DNA: TGCGCCAGCATACCAGGGGCCTCCCAAGAGACCCAGTACTTC.

The chain links TRBV7-9 to TRBJ1-6; the match to TRBD1 covers 7 bases. From germline, CDR1 is SEHNR and CDR2 FQNEAQ (reference sequence). The V gene end was trimmed by 5 bases and the J gene end by 10 bases; junction bases not matched to a gene: 11. CDR3 size: 15 residues. This CDR3 is CASSRQGYGLSPLHF. The CDR3 DNA reads as TGTGCCAGCAGCCGACAGGGATATGGTTTATCACCCCTCCACTTT.

The V gene is TRBV10-3, the J gene TRBJ2-1; D is unclear. There are 11 residues in the CDR3. CDR1 and CDR2 (germline): ENHRY, SYGVKD. The V end was cut by 3 bases, the J end by 7 bases, with 4 bases between. The CDR3 protein is CAISELNEQFF. CDR3 sequence (DNA): TGTGCCATCAGTGAACTAAATGAGCAGTTCTTC.

The chain links TRBV12-5 to TRBJ1-5; maybe TRBD1 (5 bases). V shed 3 bases and J shed 4 bases, with 10 bases lying between them. CDR1 LGHNT and CDR2 FRNRAP come from the germline V gene. The CDR3 sequence is 14 residues long. This CDR3 reads CASGLMGLNQPQHF. In nucleotides, the CDR3 is TGTGCTAGTGGTTTAATGGGACTAAATCAGCCCCAGCATTTT.

The chain is built from TRBV4-1 and TRBJ2-3; 7 nucleotides align to TRBD1. The CDR3 contains 13 residues. Germline values: CDR1 MGHRA, CDR2 YSYEKL. The junction had 0 bases not matched to a gene; V was cut back by 2 bases and J by 4 bases. Here the CDR3 DNA reads TGCGCCAGCAGCCAACAGGGGGCAGATACGCAGTATTTT. This encodes CASSQQGADTQYF.